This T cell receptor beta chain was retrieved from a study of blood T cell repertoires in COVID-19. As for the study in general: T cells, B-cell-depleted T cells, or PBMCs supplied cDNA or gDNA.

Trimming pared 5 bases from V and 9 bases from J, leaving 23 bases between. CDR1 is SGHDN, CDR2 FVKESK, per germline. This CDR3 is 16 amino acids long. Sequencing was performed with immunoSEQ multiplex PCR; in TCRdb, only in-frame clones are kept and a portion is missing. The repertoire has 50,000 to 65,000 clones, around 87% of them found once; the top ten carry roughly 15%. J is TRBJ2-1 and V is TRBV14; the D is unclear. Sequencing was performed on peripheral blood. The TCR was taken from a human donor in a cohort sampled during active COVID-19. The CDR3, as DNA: TGTGCCAGCAGCTTACGAGGTCGGATAAGCCTGAGTGAGCAGTTCTTC. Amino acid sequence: CASSLRGRISLSEQFF.